This TCR beta chain was recorded in a study of T cell repertoires in cytomegalovirus infection. Study information: Well-studied HLA-B-restricted CMV epitopes were used in the study alongside recently identified HLA-C-restricted ones. Both CMV infection and a matching HLA type were indicated by public TCR beta signatures.

Via MiXCR, TCRdb re-called the reads, giving one row per CDR3 protein. The sample has 600,000 to 700,000 distinct CDR3 sequences; roughly 33% are singletons. Germline V CDR1 and CDR2: SQVTM, ANQGSEA. Deletions cut 0 bases from V and 4 bases from J, with 6 bases between. The CDR3 has 13 amino acids. Note on this clonotype: Its specificity is not known.

The sequencing used cultured PBMCs, collected from culture after CMV antigen stimulation. The chain carries TRBV29-1 and TRBJ2-2; D is ambiguous. This receptor was taken from a human donor in good health (CMV status not recorded). Some clones in this sample may be carry-over from other donors' samples. The CDR3 DNA sequence: TGCAGCGTTGAAGAACCCATCACCGGGGAGCTGTTTTTT. Residues: CSVEEPITGELFF.